The clone carrying this TCR beta chain was counted between two and nine times. Its specificity is not known. The data derive from a study of cytomegalovirus exposure and HLA in healthy donors. Turning to the study itself: The 100 million to 120 million unique TCR beta sequences, from roughly 170 million T cells, were found by an earlier analysis. Findings of the study overall: DRB1 showed the most TCR associations and HLA-C the fewest in a later analysis, as rates varied by HLA locus. It was approximately 150 TCR beta chains that were listed as cytomegalovirus-associated.

The PCR had 60 Vbeta and 13 Jbeta primers. Authors' analysis steps: An analysis performed later counted roughly 79 million unique TCR beta chains (roughly 9.9 million of them shared). Sequencing used immunoSEQ multiplex PCR; TCRdb keeps in-frame clones, though not all of them. D and trimming were read from the DNA, whereas the V and J calls and clone size are those reported in that table. The repertoire holds 130,000 or so clones, with about 73% as singletons. V lost 5 bases to trimming and J lost 2 bases, with 9 bases between them. The CDR3 length is 14 residues. Germline CDR1 and CDR2: SGHVS and FQNEAQ.

This chain links TRBV7-8 with TRBJ2-2, with D unclear. The clonotype was recovered from a woman between 40 and 50 years old in good health and CMV-seropositive. The specimen was PBMCs. Written as DNA, the CDR3 is TGTGCCAGCAGCCCCGCGGTAAACACCGGGGAGCTGTTTTTT. Translated: CASSPAVNTGELFF.